Presented here are 30 T cell receptor beta chains from one specimen sequenced in a study of cytomegalovirus exposure and HLA in healthy donors. The PCR contained 60 Vbeta and 13 Jbeta primers. Only in-frame clones appear in the TCRdb table, and some are missing; sequencing was by immunoSEQ multiplex PCR. The sample includes around 120,000 clones. Sequenced: PBMCs. The receptors here all came from a man between 18 and 35 years old in good health and CMV-seronegative.

This chain links TRBV5-6 with TRBJ1-5; 7 positions match TRBD1. Germline values: CDR1 SGHDT, CDR2 YYEEEE. Trimming removed 0 bases from V and 3 bases from J; junction bases left unmatched: 3. This CDR3 spans 15 amino acids. The CDR3 spells CASSLGQGPNQPQHF. In DNA form, the CDR3 reads TGTGCCAGCAGCTTGGGACAGGGCCCCAATCAGCCCCAGCATTTT. Full variable domain (rest looked up from reference TRBV5-6 and TRBJ1-5): DAGVTQSPTHLIKTRGQQVTLRCSPKSGHDTVSWYQQALGQGPQFIFQYYEEEERQRGNFPDRFSGHQFPNYSSELNVNALLLGDSALYLCASSLGQGPNQPQHFGDGTRLSIL.

This chain links TRBV6-5 with TRBJ2-7, with TRBD2 matching 8 bases. V shed 11 bases, J shed 0 bases, and the junction held 9 bases outside the gene matches. Germline V gene data show CDR1 as MNHEY and CDR2 as SVGAGI. This CDR3 has 14 amino acids. As DNA, the CDR3 is TGTGCCGTCTCGATACGGGGGGGCTCCTACGAGCAGTACTTC. It codes for CAVSIRGGSYEQYF.

V gene TRBV19 combines with J gene TRBJ2-2; D call uncertain. The germline gives CDR1 LNHDA, CDR2 SQIVND (reference sequence). The CDR3 runs 14 residues. Deletions cut 1 base from V and 3 bases from J, with 6 bases between. CDR3 bases: TGTGCCAGTAGTATAGGTTCTGACACCGGGGAGCTGTTTTTT. Translation: CASSIGSDTGELFF.

The V call is TRBV27, the J call TRBJ2-7; D is possibly TRBD2 (5 bases). V dropped 5 bases and J dropped 0 bases, with 11 bases sitting between them. Germline lookup yields CDR1 MNHEY and CDR2 SMNVEV (reference sequence). This CDR3 comprises 14 residues. The CDR3 sequence: CASSPRASSYEQYF. The CDR3 nucleotides read TGTGCCAGCAGTCCGAGGGCTAGCTCCTACGAGCAGTACTTC.

The rearrangement links TRBV4-1 to TRBJ1-2; tentative D call: TRBD1 (5 bases). Between the trimmed V and J ends, which lost 6 bases and 6 bases, there was a span of 14 bases. From germline, CDR1 is MGHRA and CDR2 YSYEKL. CDR3 length: 13 amino acids. CDR3 in amino acids: CASSSLRRDGYTF. CDR3 DNA sequence: TGCGCCAGCAGTTCACTACGCAGGGATGGCTACACCTTC.

The chain employs TRBV5-4 and TRBJ1-2; 8 bases match TRBD1. This CDR3 spans 13 amino acids. Germline CDR1 and CDR2: SGHNT and YYREEE (reference sequence). The trim removed 4 bases at V and 10 bases at J, leaving 9 bases unmatched. The CDR3 DNA reads as TGTGCCAGCAGCGTGGACAGGGCGCTCTTCTACACCTTC. It yields the protein CASSVDRALFYTF.

The J gene is TRBJ1-2, the V gene TRBV30, with D possibly TRBD1 on 5 matching bases. V was trimmed by 4 bases and J by 2 bases, leaving 11 bases between them. The CDR3 covers 13 residues. Germline V gene sequence: CDR1 GTSNPN, CDR2 SVGIG (reference sequence). In DNA, the CDR3 is TGTGCCTGGATCCCGGACACCAACTATGGCTACACCTTC. Residues: CAWIPDTNYGYTF.

The chain is built from TRBV29-1 and TRBJ2-1; TRBD1 is a possible D gene (6 bases). Per germline, CDR1 SQVTM and CDR2 ANQGSEA. The CDR3 has 13 amino acids. V gave up 7 bases and J gave up 10 bases, with 20 bases separating them. CDR3 coding DNA: TGCAGCGCTGGCTCTATACAGGGACGAGAGCAGTTCTTC. Residues: CSAGSIQGREQFF.

The chain is built from TRBV19 and TRBJ2-6, with a weak D call TRBD2 (6 bases). The CDR3 covers 17 residues. V was cut by 2 bases and J by 2 bases, with 13 bases left in between. CDR1 LNHDA and CDR2 SQIVND come from the germline V gene (reference sequence). The CDR3 here is CASSIYPPGAGANVLTF. The CDR3 DNA reads as TGTGCCAGTAGTATATACCCCCCGGGGGCTGGGGCCAACGTCCTGACTTTC.

Worth noting for this clone: The junction differs from germline at one of its ends, possibly a read error. Within the sample, other DNA sequences also encode this same CDR3. V is TRBV28 and J is TRBJ2-3, with a tentative D call TRBD1 (6 bases). Germline assignment: CDR1 MDHEN and CDR2 SYDVKM. CDR3 size: 14 residues. The CDR3 nucleotides read TGTGCCAGCAGGCCGGGACACCTCACAGATACGCAGTACTTT. This codes for CASRPGHLTDTQYF.

The genes are TRBV5-1 and TRBJ1-4; D is perhaps TRBD1 (6 bases). Germline CDR1 is SGHRS and CDR2 is YFSETQ. There are 12 residues in the CDR3. The V and J ends lost 7 bases and 5 bases respectively, with 9 bases between them. As DNA, the CDR3 is TGCGCCAGCTCACAGGGAAATGAAAAACTGTTTTTT. This codes for CASSQGNEKLFF. Looking up the rest from reference TRBV5-1 and TRBJ1-4 gives the full variable domain: KAGVTQTPRYLIKTRGQQVTLSCSPISGHRSVSWYQQTPGQGLQFLFEYFSETQRNKGNFPGRFSGRQFSNSRSEMNVSTLELGDSALYLCASSQGNEKLFFGSGTQLSVL.

This CDR3 reads CASSPLAGRSYNEQFF. The CDR3 DNA follows: TGTGCCAGCAGCCCCTTAGCGGGGAGGAGTTACAATGAGCAGTTCTTC. This chain links TRBV7-9 with TRBJ2-1; 8 positions match TRBD2. There are 16 residues in the CDR3. Germline CDR1 reads SEHNR; CDR2 reads FQNEAQ (reference sequence). The junction had 10 bases not matched to a gene; V was cut back by 5 bases and J by 4 bases.

This chain links TRBV27 with TRBJ1-1; D is undetermined. This CDR3 spans 13 amino acids. Germline lookup yields CDR1 MNHEY and CDR2 SMNVEV (reference sequence). Between the trimmed V and J ends, which lost 6 bases and 4 bases, there was a span of 12 bases. CDR3 region: CASSLLLGTEAFF. The CDR3 DNA sequence: TGTGCCAGCAGCCTACTATTGGGCACTGAAGCTTTCTTT.

This chain joins TRBV7-9 and TRBJ1-4, with 10 bases fitting TRBD1. In germline, CDR1 is SEHNR, CDR2 FQNEAQ (reference sequence). There are 15 residues in the CDR3. The ends lost 5 bases at V and 6 bases at J; junction bases unmatched: 6. CDR3 sequence reads: CASSMTGGIDEKLFF. CDR3 coding DNA: TGTGCCAGCAGCATGACAGGGGGCATTGATGAAAAACTGTTTTTT.

The rearrangement uses TRBV9 and TRBJ1-1; the D gene is possibly TRBD1 (6 bases). There are 14 residues in the CDR3. Germline V gives CDR1 SGDLS, CDR2 YYNGEE. The V gene lost 4 bases and the J gene lost 3 bases, with 13 bases spanning the gap. The CDR3 here is CASSSGEGDTEAFF. The CDR3 nucleotides read TGTGCCAGCAGCTCGGGGGAGGGGGACACTGAAGCTTTCTTT.

The V call is TRBV5-5, the J call TRBJ1-1; 10 bases agree with TRBD1. The length of the CDR3 is 15 residues. Unmatched junction bases numbered 11, after V lost 1 base and J lost 11 bases. Germline CDR1 is SGHKS and CDR2 is YYEKEE (reference sequence). CDR3 amino acids: CASSLLATGGAEAFF. The CDR3 region has the DNA TGTGCCAGCAGCTTGTTGGCGACAGGGGGCGCAGAGGCTTTCTTT.

V usage is TRBV6-1 and J usage is TRBJ2-4; 14 bases are a match to TRBD2. The germline gives CDR1 MNHNS, CDR2 SASEGT. CDR3 length equals 17 residues. V dropped 0 bases and J dropped 5; count of bases not matched to a gene: 3. The CDR3 is CASSEALGLAGENIQYF. The CDR3 region has the DNA TGTGCCAGCAGTGAAGCCTTGGGACTAGCGGGAGAAAACATTCAGTACTTC.

The rearrangement links TRBV2 to TRBJ2-3; the match to TRBD2 covers 7 bases. The CDR3 is made up of 15 amino acids. Germline lookup yields CDR1 SNHLY and CDR2 FYNNEI. J lost 2 bases, V lost 8 bases, and 10 bases had no gene match. The CDR3 sequence is CASGSPSGPTDTQYF. DNA of the CDR3: TGTGCCAGCGGCAGTCCTAGCGGACCCACAGATACGCAGTATTTT.

The chain is built from TRBV5-1 and TRBJ2-2; possible D gene TRBD2, 7 bases. The germline V gene encodes CDR1 SGHRS and CDR2 YFSETQ. V lost 4 bases and J lost 7, with 14 bases in between. This CDR3 comprises 14 residues. Here the CDR3 DNA reads TGCGCCAGCAGCCCCGGGGGGCGAGGCGGGGAGCTGTTTTTT. Translation gives CASSPGGRGGELFF.

This chain connects TRBV5-5 to TRBJ2-7; D possibly corresponds to TRBD1 (5 bases). Trimming left V 5 bases short and J 0 bases short, with 12 bases between. The CDR3 has 14 amino acids. CDR1 is SGHKS and CDR2 is YYEKEE in the germline V gene (reference sequence). The chain's CDR3 is CASSPWGVSYEQYF. DNA for the CDR3: TGTGCCAGCAGTCCCTGGGGCGTCTCCTACGAGCAGTACTTC.

The CDR3 DNA reads as TGTGCCAGCTCACTTATCCCCGGGACAGATACGCAGTATTTT. Translating it yields CASSLIPGTDTQYF. The chain employs TRBV18 and TRBJ2-3; D gene unclear. V was pared by 4 bases and J by 3 bases, with 11 bases between. CDR1 and CDR2 (germline): KGHSH, LQKENI. This CDR3 is 14 amino acids long.

V usage is TRBV2 and J usage is TRBJ2-2; unclear D gene. Germline V CDR1 and CDR2: SNHLY, FYNNEI. This CDR3 has 14 amino acids. V was cut by 3 bases and J by 6 bases, with 11 bases left in between. DNA for the CDR3: TGTGCCAGCAGTGAGTTTATCGGTTCCGGGGAGCTGTTTTTT. Protein: CASSEFIGSGELFF.

This sequence joins TRBV7-2 and TRBJ1-1; D perhaps matches TRBD1 (6 bases). The CDR3 has 13 residues. Looked up from germline, CDR1 is SGHTA and CDR2 is FQGNSA. V lost 5 bases and J lost 4, with 11 bases in between. Written as DNA, the CDR3 is TGTGCCAGCAGCCTTAGACAGGCCACTGAAGCTTTCTTT. Its protein is CASSLRQATEAFF.

The genes are TRBV15 and TRBJ1-1; TRBD1 matches at 11 bases. Trimming removed 3 bases from V and 4 bases from J; junction bases left unmatched: 7. CDR1 is LNHNV, CDR2 YYDKDF, per germline (reference sequence). CDR3 length: 16 residues. CDR3 sequence reads: CATSRRSGTGGTEAFF. The CDR3 coding sequence is TGTGCCACCAGCAGGAGGTCCGGGACAGGGGGCACTGAAGCTTTCTTT.

The DNA for the CDR3 is TGTGCCAGCAGCCCCCAGGGGTATAGCAATCAGCCCCAGCATTTT. Translation: CASSPQGYSNQPQHF. The rearrangement links TRBV7-6 to TRBJ1-5; weak D call: TRBD1 (6 bases). The CDR3 runs 15 residues. V lost 5 bases and J lost 0, with 11 bases in between. CDR1 and CDR2 from the germline V gene are SGHVS and FNYEAQ.

The chain recombines TRBV30 with TRBJ2-1; 9 bases are a match to TRBD1. Germline V CDR1 and CDR2: GTSNPN, SVGIG (reference sequence). J was trimmed by 7 bases and V by 0 bases; bases with no gene match: 7. CDR3 length equals 15 residues. CDR3 protein: CAWSVTGGATNEQFF. For the CDR3, the DNA is TGTGCCTGGAGTGTTACAGGGGGCGCGACGAATGAGCAGTTCTTC.

The rearrangement joins TRBV13 to TRBJ2-3; 7 bases line up with TRBD2. CDR1 and CDR2 (germline): PRHDT, FYEKMQ (reference sequence). V shed 5 bases, J shed 3 bases, and the junction held 17 bases outside the gene matches. This CDR3 region has 18 residues. In DNA form, the CDR3 reads TGTGCCAGCAGCCCCAAGCGGAGGGAGGGGCTAGTGACAGATACGCAGTATTTT. As protein: CASSPKRREGLVTDTQYF.

The rearrangement uses TRBV6-1 and TRBJ1-2; 7 bases map to TRBD1. The J segment lost 4 bases and the V segment lost 10 bases, leaving 12 bases of the junction unmatched. Germline CDR1 is MNHNS and CDR2 is SASEGT. The CDR3 is 14 residues long. The CDR3 spells CATQDRPQTYGYTF. Written as DNA, the CDR3 is TGTGCCACCCAGGACAGGCCCCAAACCTATGGCTACACCTTC.

This chain uses TRBV7-2 with TRBJ1-1; D is ambiguous. Germline assignment: CDR1 SGHTA and CDR2 FQGNSA. CDR3 size: 13 residues. Trimming pared 7 bases from V and 0 bases from J, leaving 9 bases between. This chain's CDR3 is CASTRGVNTEAFF. The DNA for the CDR3 is TGTGCCAGCACCCGCGGCGTGAACACTGAAGCTTTCTTT.

The chain links TRBV6-4 to TRBJ2-3, with D unresolved. This CDR3 comprises 14 residues. In germline, CDR1 is MRHNA, CDR2 SNTAGT. The ends were cut back, 0 bases at V and 2 bases at J, with 6 bases in the middle. The DNA of the CDR3 is TGTGCCAGCAGTGACTCGACAAACACAGATACGCAGTATTTT. Translation gives CASSDSTNTDTQYF.